A single sample gave rise to the 7 T cell receptor beta chains below, sequenced in a study of blood T cell repertoires in COVID-19. TCRdb's copy holds only in-frame clones and misses some; the assay was immunoSEQ multiplex PCR. The repertoire consists of 150,000 to 200,000 clones, with approximately 80% occurring once and the leading ten covering 6.5% to 9%. The source material was peripheral blood. The receptors were sampled from a middle-aged woman with COVID-19, enrolled during active disease.

The DNA for the CDR3 is TGTGCCAGTAGACGGTCCGGCGCGGTAAACACCGGGGAGCTGTTTTTT. Translated: CASRRSGAVNTGELFF. V is TRBV19 and J is TRBJ2-2, with D hard to call. The CDR3 is made up of 16 amino acids. Germline assignment: CDR1 LNHDA and CDR2 SQIVND (reference sequence). V was shortened by 6 bases and J by 2 bases, with 16 bases between the two germline ends.

The rearrangement links TRBV29-1 to TRBJ2-7; TRBD1 aligns across 8 bases. Germline V CDR1 and CDR2: SQVTM, ANQGSEA. Losses at the gene ends were 4 bases for V and 5 bases for J; bases not matched to a gene: 1. The CDR3 has 11 amino acids. The CDR3 DNA reads TGCAGCGTTGCGGACAGGGACGAGCAGTACTTC. Its protein product is CSVADRDEQYF.

The chain employs TRBV7-2 and TRBJ2-1, with TRBD2 as a possible D gene (5 bases). Germline values: CDR1 SGHTA, CDR2 FQGNSA. The CDR3 sequence is 15 residues long. The V end was cut by 0 bases, the J end by 9 bases, with 15 bases between. CDR3 nucleotides: TGTGCCAGCAGCTTAGCCCTAGTTAGTGGAGGTGAGCAGTTCTTC. Translated: CASSLALVSGGEQFF.

This rearrangement joins TRBV3-1 (or the pseudogene TRBV3-2) to TRBJ1-6; D is uncertain. Germline CDR1 LGHDT, CDR2 YNNKEL (reference sequence). Trimming took 4 bases from V and 7 from J, leaving 11 bases between them. There are 14 residues in the CDR3. In DNA, the CDR3 is TGTGCCAGCAGCCCTGTTTTTGGCAATTCACCCCTCCACTTT. Translating gives CASSPVFGNSPLHF.

The chain combines TRBV6-5 with TRBJ2-5, with D perhaps matching TRBD1 (6 bases). The CDR3 is 15 amino acids. The germline gives CDR1 MNHEY, CDR2 SVGAGI. V lost 2 bases and J 6 bases, leaving 16 bases between the germline ends. The CDR3 reads CASSYPGEGVKTQYF. In nucleotides, the CDR3 is TGTGCCAGCAGTTACCCTGGAGAGGGGGTGAAGACCCAGTACTTC.

This chain links TRBV27 with TRBJ2-7; possibly TRBD2 for D (6 bases). The CDR3 sequence is 16 residues long. Germline lookup yields CDR1 MNHEY and CDR2 SMNVEV (reference sequence). V was clipped by 4 bases and J by 2 bases, with 18 bases between them. The CDR3 is CASSYKTGTGTYEQYF. In nucleotides, the CDR3 is TGTGCCAGCAGTTACAAGACCGGGACTGGAACCTACGAGCAGTACTTC.

V gene TRBV28 combines with J gene TRBJ2-5, with D tentatively TRBD1 (6 bases). The germline CDR1 and CDR2 sequences are MDHEN and SYDVKM. CDR3 size: 13 residues. The V and J ends lost 6 bases and 1 base respectively, with 9 bases between them. CDR3 nucleotides: TGTGCCAGCAGCGGACAGCCCCAAGAGACCCAGTACTTC. Its translation is CASSGQPQETQYF.